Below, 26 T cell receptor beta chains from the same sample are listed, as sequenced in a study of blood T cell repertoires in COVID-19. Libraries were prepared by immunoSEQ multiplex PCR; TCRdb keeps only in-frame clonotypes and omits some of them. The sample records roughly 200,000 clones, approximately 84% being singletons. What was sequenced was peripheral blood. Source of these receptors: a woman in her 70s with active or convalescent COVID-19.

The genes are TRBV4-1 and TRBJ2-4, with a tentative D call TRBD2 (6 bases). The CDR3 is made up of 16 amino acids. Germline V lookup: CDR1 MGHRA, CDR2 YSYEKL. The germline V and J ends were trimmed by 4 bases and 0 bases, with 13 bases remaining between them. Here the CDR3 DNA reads TGCGCCAGCAGCCCGGGACTGGGACTAGCCAAAAACATTCAGTACTTC. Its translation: CASSPGLGLAKNIQYF.

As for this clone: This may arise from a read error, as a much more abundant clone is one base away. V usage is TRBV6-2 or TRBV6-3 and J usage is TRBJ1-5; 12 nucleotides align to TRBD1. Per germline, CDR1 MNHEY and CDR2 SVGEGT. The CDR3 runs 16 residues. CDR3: CASSYGGTGGVQSQHF. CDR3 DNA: TGTGCCAGCAGTTACGGTGGGACAGGGGGCGTTCAGTCCCAGCATTTT.

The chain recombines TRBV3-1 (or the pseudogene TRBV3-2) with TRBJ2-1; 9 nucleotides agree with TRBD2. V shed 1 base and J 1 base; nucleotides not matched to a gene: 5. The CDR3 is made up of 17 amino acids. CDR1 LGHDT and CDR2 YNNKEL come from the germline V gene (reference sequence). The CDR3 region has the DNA TGTGCCAGCAGCCAAGCTGGTAGCGGGAGATCCTACAATGAGCAGTTCTTC. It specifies CASSQAGSGRSYNEQFF.

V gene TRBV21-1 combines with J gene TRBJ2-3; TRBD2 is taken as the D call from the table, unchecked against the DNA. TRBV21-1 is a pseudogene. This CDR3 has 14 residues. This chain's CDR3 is CASSKRAGLDTQYF. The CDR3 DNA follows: TGTGCCAGCAGCAAACGAGCGGGACTGGATACGCAGTATTTT.

This CDR3 reads CASSRTGDGYTF. In DNA form, the CDR3 reads TGTGCCAGCAGTCGGACAGGGGATGGCTACACCTTC. The rearrangement joins TRBV12-3 or TRBV12-4 to TRBJ1-2, with 9 bases lining up with TRBD1. CDR3 size: 12 residues. V was clipped by 5 bases and J by 6 bases; unmatched bases: 1.

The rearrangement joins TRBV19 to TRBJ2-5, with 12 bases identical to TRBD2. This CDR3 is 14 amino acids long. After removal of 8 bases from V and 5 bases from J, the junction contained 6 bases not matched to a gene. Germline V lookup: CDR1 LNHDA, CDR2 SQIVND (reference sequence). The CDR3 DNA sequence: TGTGCCAGTCGACTAGCGGGAGTGGGGGAGACCCAGTACTTC. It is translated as CASRLAGVGETQYF.

The CDR3 sequence: CASRPGQGNYGYTF. CDR3 sequence (DNA): TGTGCCAGCAGACCCGGACAGGGCAACTATGGCTACACCTTC. The chain has TRBV27 and TRBJ1-2; 8 bases are shared with TRBD1. This CDR3 spans 14 amino acids. Germline V CDR1 and CDR2: MNHEY, SMNVEV (reference sequence). The V gene end was trimmed by 6 bases and the J gene end by 2 bases; junction bases not matched to a gene: 5.

The CDR3 DNA follows: TGTGCCAGCTCACCAGGACAGGCGAGCTCCTACGAGCAGTACTTC. Amino acid sequence: CASSPGQASSYEQYF. The V gene is TRBV18, the J gene TRBJ2-7, with TRBD1 matching over 7 bases. Germline V lookup: CDR1 KGHSH, CDR2 LQKENI. CDR3 size: 15 residues. V trimming: 2 bases; J trimming: 0 bases; junction bases outside the gene matches: 4.

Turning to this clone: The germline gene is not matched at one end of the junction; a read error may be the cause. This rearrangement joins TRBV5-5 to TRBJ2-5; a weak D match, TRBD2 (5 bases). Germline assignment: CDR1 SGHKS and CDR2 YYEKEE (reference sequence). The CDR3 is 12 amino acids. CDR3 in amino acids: CASSWTGQAGDF. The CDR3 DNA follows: TGTGCCAGCAGCTGGACTGGCCAAGCCGGGGACTTC.

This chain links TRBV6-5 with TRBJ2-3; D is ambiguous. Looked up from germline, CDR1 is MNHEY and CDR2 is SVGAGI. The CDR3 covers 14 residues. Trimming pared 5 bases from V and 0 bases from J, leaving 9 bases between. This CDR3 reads CASSLGGSTDTQYF. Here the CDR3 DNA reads TGTGCCAGCAGTCTAGGCGGTAGCACAGATACGCAGTATTTT.

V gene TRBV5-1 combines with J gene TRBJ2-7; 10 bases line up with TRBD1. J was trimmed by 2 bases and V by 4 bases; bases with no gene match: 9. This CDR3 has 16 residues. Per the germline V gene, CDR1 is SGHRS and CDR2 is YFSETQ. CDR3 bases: TGCGCCAGCAGCCTACAGGCCGGGACAGGGGCCTACGAGCAGTACTTC. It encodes CASSLQAGTGAYEQYF.

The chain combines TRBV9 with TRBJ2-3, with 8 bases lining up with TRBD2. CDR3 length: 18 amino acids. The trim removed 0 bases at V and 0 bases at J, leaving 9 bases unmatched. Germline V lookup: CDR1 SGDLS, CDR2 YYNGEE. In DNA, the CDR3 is TGTGCCAGCAGCGTAGGTGGACTAGCTCTGCCTAGCACAGATACGCAGTATTTT. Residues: CASSVGGLALPSTDTQYF.

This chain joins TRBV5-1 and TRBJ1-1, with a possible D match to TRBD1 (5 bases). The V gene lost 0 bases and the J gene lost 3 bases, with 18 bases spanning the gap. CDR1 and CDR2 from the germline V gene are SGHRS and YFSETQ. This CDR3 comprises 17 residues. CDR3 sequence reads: CASSLAMLTEAYTEAFF. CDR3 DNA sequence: TGCGCCAGCAGCTTGGCCATGTTGACAGAAGCTTACACTGAAGCTTTCTTT.

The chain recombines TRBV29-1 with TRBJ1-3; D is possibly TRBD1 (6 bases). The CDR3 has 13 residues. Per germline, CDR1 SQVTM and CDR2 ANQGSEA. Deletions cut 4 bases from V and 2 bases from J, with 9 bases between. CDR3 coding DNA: TGCAGCGTTGTCCAGGGGCCTGGAAACACCATATATTTT. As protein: CSVVQGPGNTIYF. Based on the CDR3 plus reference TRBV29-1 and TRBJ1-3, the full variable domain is SAVISQKPSRDICQRGTSLTIQCQVDSQVTMMFWYRQQPGQSLTLIATANQGSEATYESGFVIDKFPISRPNLTFSTLTVSNMSPEDSSIYLCSVVQGPGNTIYFGEGSWLTVV.

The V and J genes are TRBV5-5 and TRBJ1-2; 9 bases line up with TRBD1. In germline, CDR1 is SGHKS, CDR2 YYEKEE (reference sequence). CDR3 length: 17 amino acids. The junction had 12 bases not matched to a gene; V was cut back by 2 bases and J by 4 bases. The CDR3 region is CASSFPLGQGLTYGYTF. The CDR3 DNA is TGTGCCAGCAGCTTCCCACTGGGACAGGGTTTAACCTATGGCTACACCTTC.

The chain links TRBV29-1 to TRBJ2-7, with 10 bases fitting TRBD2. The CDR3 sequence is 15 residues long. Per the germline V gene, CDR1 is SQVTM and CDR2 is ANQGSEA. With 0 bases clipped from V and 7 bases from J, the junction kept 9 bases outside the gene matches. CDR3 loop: CSVEDPAGGRREQYF. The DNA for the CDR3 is TGCAGCGTTGAAGATCCAGCGGGAGGGAGAAGGGAGCAGTACTTC.

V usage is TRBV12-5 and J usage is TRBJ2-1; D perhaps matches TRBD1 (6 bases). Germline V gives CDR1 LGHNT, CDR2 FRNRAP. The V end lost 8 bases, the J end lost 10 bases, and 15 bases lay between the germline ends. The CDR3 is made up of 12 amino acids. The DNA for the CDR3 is TGTGCTAGTAGTACAGGGAATTGGGAGCAGTTCTTC. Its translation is CASSTGNWEQFF.

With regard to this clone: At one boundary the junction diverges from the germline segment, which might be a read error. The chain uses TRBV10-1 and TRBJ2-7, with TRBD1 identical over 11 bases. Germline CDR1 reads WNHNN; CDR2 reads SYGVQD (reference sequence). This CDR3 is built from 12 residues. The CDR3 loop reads CASPAIEDRGPF. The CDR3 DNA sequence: TGCGCCAGCCCCGCCATAGAGGACAGGGGGCCCTTC.

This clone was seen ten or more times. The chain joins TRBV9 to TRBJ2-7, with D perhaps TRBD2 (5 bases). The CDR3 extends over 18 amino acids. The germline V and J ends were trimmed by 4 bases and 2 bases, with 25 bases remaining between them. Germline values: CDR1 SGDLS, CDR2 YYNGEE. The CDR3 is CASSPRPSYTGKAYEQYF. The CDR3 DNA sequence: TGTGCCAGCAGCCCCAGGCCGTCCTACACGGGGAAGGCCTACGAGCAGTACTTC.

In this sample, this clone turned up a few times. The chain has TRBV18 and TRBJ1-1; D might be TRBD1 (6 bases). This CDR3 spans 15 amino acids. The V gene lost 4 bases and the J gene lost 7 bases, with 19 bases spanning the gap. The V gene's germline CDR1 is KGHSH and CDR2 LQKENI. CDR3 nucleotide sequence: TGTGCCAGCTCACTAATTCAGGGGAGAGAGGATGAAGCTTTCTTT. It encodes CASSLIQGREDEAFF.

The CDR3 here is CASSSTTGGGLMDGYTF. CDR3 nucleotide sequence: TGTGCCAGCAGTTCAACGACAGGGGGAGGGCTTATGGATGGCTACACCTTC. The chain links TRBV28 to TRBJ1-2, with TRBD1 matching 9 bases. Germline CDR1 is MDHEN and CDR2 is SYDVKM. V was clipped by 4 bases and J by 6 bases; unmatched bases: 15. This CDR3 is built from 17 residues.

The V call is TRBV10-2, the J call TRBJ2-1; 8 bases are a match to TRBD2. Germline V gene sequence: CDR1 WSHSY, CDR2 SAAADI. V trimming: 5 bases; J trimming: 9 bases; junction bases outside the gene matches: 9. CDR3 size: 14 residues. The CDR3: CASSTAGDTGEQFF. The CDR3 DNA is TGCGCCAGCAGTACAGCGGGAGATACCGGTGAGCAGTTCTTC.

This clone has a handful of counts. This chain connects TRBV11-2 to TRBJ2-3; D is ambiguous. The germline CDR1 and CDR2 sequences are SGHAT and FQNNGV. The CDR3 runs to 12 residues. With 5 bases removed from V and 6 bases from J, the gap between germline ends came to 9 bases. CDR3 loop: CASSNRGDTQYF. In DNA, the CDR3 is TGTGCCAGCAGCAACCGCGGTGATACGCAGTATTTT.

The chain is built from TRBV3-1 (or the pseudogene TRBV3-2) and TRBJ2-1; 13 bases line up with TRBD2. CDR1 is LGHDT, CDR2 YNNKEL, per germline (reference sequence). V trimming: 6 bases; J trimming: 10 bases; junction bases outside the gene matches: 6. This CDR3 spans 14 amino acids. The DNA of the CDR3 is TGTGCCAGCAGACCACTAGCGGGAGGGGTCGAGCAGTTCTTC. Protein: CASRPLAGGVEQFF.

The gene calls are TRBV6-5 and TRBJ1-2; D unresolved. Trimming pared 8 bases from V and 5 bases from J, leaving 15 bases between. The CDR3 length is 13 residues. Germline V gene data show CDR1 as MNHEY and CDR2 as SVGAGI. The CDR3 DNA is TGTGCCAGCGCGCAAGGGAGGGCTTATGGCTACACCTTC. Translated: CASAQGRAYGYTF.

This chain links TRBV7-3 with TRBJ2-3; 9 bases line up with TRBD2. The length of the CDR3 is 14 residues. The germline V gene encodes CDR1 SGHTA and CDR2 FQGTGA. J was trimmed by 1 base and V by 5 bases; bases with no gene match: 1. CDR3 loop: CASSQREGTDTQYF. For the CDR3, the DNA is TGTGCCAGCAGCCAGCGGGAGGGCACAGATACGCAGTATTTT.